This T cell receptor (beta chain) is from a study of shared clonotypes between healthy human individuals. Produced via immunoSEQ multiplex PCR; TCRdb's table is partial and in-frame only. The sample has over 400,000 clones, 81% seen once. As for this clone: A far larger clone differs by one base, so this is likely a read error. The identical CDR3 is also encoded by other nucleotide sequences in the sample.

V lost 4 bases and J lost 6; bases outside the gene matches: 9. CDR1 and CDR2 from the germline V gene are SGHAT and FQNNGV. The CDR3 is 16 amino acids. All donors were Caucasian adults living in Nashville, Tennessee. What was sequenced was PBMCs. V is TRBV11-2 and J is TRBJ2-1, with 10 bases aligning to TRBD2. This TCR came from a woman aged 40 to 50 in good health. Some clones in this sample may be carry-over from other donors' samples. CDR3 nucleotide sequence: TGTGCCAGCAGCTCAAGATTAGCGGGAGGAGGCAATGAGCAGTTCTTC. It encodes CASSSRLAGGGNEQFF.